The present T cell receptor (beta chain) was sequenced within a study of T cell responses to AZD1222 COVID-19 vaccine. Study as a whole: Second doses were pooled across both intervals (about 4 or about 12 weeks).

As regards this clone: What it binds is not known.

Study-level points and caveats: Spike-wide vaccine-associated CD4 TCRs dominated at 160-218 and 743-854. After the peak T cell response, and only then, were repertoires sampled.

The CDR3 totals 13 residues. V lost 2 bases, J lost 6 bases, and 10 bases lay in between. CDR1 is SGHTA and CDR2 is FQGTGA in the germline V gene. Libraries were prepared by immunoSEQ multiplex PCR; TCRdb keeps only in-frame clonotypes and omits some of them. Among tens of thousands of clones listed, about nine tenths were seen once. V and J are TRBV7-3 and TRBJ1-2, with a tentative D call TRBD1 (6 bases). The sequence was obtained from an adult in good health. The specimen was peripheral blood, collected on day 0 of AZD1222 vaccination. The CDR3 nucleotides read TGTGCCAGCAGCTTATCAGGGGACCATGGCTACACCTTC. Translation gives CASSLSGDHGYTF.